This T cell receptor (beta chain) was retrieved from a study of OX40 agonist ivuxolimab in advanced cancers. The study in broad terms: Ivuxolimab was a fully human IgG2 agonistic monoclonal antibody targeting the costimulatory receptor OX40 (CD134). In the dose-escalation cohort, 82.7% of patients were male, and the mean age was roughly 56 years with a range of 23 to 79. Of the roughly 51 dose-escalation patients, hepatocellular carcinoma was present in approximately 20, melanoma in about 15, renal cell carcinoma in 9 and head and neck cancer in 9. Prior anti-PD-1, anti-PD-L1 or anti-CTLA-4 therapy was permitted, and approximately 39% of dose-escalation patients had received checkpoint inhibitors. The purpose of peripheral TCRbeta sequencing was to test whether ivuxolimab changed TCR sequence diversity and led to clonal T-cell expansion. The paper reports the monotherapy dose-escalation portion (N ≈ 50 patients) of the phase I ivuxolimab trial. Partial responses were achieved by three dose-escalation patients, of whom one had hepatocellular carcinoma and two had cutaneous melanoma. Intravenous ivuxolimab was administered to patients every 2 weeks at six dose levels: 0.01, 0.1, 0.3, 1.5, 3 and 10 mg/kg. The investigation overall reported the following: Low levels of normalized T-cell clonal expansion were also seen in some patients who did not respond. At doses from 0.1 to 3.0 mg/kg, clonal expansion was seen in both CD4+ and CD8+ blood T cells between baseline and week 6. In the 0.1-3.0 mg/kg groups, partial responders were among the patients with the lowest normalized peripheral clonal expansion, particularly in CD8+ T cells. On average, CD8+ T cells showed more expanded clones than CD4+ T cells after ivuxolimab. Antigen specificity was not determined for the clonally expanded peripheral T cells.

Genomic DNA was isolated from the sorted cells so that the TCRbeta CDR3 region could be sequenced. The immunoSEQ Assay was used for sequencing of TCRbeta CDR3 regions. Drawn from immuneACCESS, this table holds only the in-frame rearrangements with V and J called that TCRdb kept. Clones are partly lost; checked studies trace under half to an unresolved V gene and leave the rest unexplained. The sample table records about 81,000 clones; approximately 90% of these occur just once. The ten largest clones add up to more than 0.45% of the sample. In regard to this clone: No cognate antigen has been identified for it. Within one base of it there is no much larger clone, and no base qualities were kept.

V was cut back by 0 bases and J by 0 bases, leaving a gap of 15 bases between them. The germline V gene yields SGHRS for CDR1 and YFSETQ for CDR2. The CDR3, cysteine through phenylalanine, is 17 amino acids long. CDR3 DNA only is kept here, 51 bases in frame from base 1. Patients with a history of autoimmune disease or receiving systemic immunosuppression were excluded from the trial. In every dose cohort, peripheral blood was drawn for TCR sequencing at baseline, cycle 4 day 1, and cycle 7 day 1. Samples came from an open-label, multicenter, first-in-human phase I dose-escalation trial of ivuxolimab. Adults with locally advanced or metastatic melanoma, renal cell, hepatocellular, or head and neck squamous cell carcinoma were enrolled in the trial. CD4+ and CD8+ T cells were sorted separately from peripheral blood before TCR sequencing.

This chain joins TRBV5-1 to TRBJ2-5; tentative D gene TRBD2, with 5 bases matching. The sample consisted of CD4+ or CD8+ T cells sorted from blood, taken in a trial of the OX40 agonist ivuxolimab. This receptor was identified in an adult with an advanced solid tumor such as melanoma, head and neck, liver or kidney cancer. In nucleotide form, the sequence is TGCGCCAGCAGCTTGGGGGCACGGAGAGGGTACCAAGAGACCCAGTACTTC. This sequence encodes CASSLGARRGYQETQYF. The CDR3, completed at both ends by the reference TRBV5-1 and TRBJ2-5 genes, gives the full variable domain KAGVTQTPRYLIKTRGQQVTLSCSPISGHRSVSWYQQTPGQGLQFLFEYFSETQRNKGNFPGRFSGRQFSNSRSEMNVSTLELGDSALYLCASSLGARRGYQETQYFGPGTRLLVL.